The 6 T cell receptor beta chains below were found in one sample sequenced in a study of T-cell memory formation after mild COVID-19. TCRdb re-called the 5' RACE reads with MiXCR, one entry per CDR3 protein. In the table there are 500,000 to 650,000 distinct CDR3 sequences, roughly 21% of which are singletons. Sequences were obtained from PBMCs or a T cell subset sorted from them (not recorded which). Receptors were obtained from an adult woman who had mild COVID-19 (a few samples of this study predate the infection). Cell type and time point are not known.

This clonotype was seen a few times. The CDR3 loop is CASRSKRESTDTQYF. Here the CDR3 DNA reads TGTGCCAGCAGGTCTAAGCGGGAGAGCACAGATACGCAGTATTTT. This chain connects TRBV11-2 to TRBJ2-3, with TRBD2 matching 8 bases. The CDR3 totals 15 residues. CDR1 is SGHAT, CDR2 FQNNGV, per germline. V lost 6 bases, J lost 0 bases, and 5 bases stayed unmatched.

The chain uses TRBV12-3 or TRBV12-4 and TRBJ2-6, with TRBD1 matching 7 bases. This CDR3 is built from 16 residues. The V and J ends lost 5 bases and 4 bases, in that order; junction bases with no gene match: 8. DNA for the CDR3: TGTGCCAGCAGTCACCAACAGGGGCTGGGGGCCAACGTCCTGACTTTC. Encoded protein: CASSHQQGLGANVLTF.

This chain uses TRBV11-3 with TRBJ2-7; maybe TRBD2 (6 bases). The CDR3 runs to 12 residues. Per the germline V gene, CDR1 is SGHNT and CDR2 is YENEEA. V dropped 5 bases and J dropped 4 bases, with 9 bases sitting between them. As DNA, the CDR3 is TGTGCCAGCAGCAGACTAGTTTACGAGCAGTACTTC. It yields the protein CASSRLVYEQYF.

Only a few counts were recorded for this clonotype. This rearrangement joins TRBV6-1 to TRBJ1-2; no firm D call. Germline V CDR1 and CDR2: MNHNS, SASEGT. The CDR3 sequence is 13 residues long. Trimming removed 6 bases at V and 7 bases at J, with 15 bases between. CDR3 sequence reads: CASSPDPPAGYTF. DNA for the CDR3: TGTGCCAGCAGCCCCGACCCGCCGGCTGGCTACACCTTC.

This chain connects TRBV10-3 to TRBJ2-7; weak D call: TRBD2 (5 bases). V was pared by 3 bases and J by 2 bases, with 8 bases between. Germline V gene sequence: CDR1 ENHRY, CDR2 SYGVKD. This CDR3 region has 13 residues. The CDR3, as DNA: TGTGCCATCAGTGACAGCGGAACCTACGAGCAGTACTTC. As protein: CAISDSGTYEQYF.

This clonotype turned up a few times. V gene TRBV7-2 combines with J gene TRBJ1-1, with D possibly TRBD1 on 5 matching bases. V was shortened by 5 bases and J by 0 bases, with 13 bases between the two germline ends. The length of the CDR3 is 15 residues. CDR1 is SGHTA, CDR2 FQGNSA, per germline. The chain's CDR3 is CASSPPRDMNTEAFF. As DNA, the CDR3 is TGTGCCAGCAGCCCCCCCAGGGATATGAACACTGAAGCTTTCTTT.